Each of the 16 T cell receptor beta chains below was sequenced from the same sample in a study of regulatory T cells in long-lasting Graves disease. HTBI primers from iRepertoire and Arm-PCR of CDR3 regions yielded the TCR beta libraries. Each CDR3 protein is one row after TCRdb ran MiXCR on the multiplex PCR reads. The top ten clones hold 20% to 25% of a sample with 400,000 to 500,000 distinct CDR3 sequences, around 17% of them seen once. The time point is: newly diagnosed GD, antithyroid drugs for less than 3 months. Isolated PBMC RNA provided the starting material for the TCR library. This sample also appeared in a second study, on T cells in Graves' hyperthyroidism and ophthalmopathy.

This specimen consisted of peripheral blood mononuclear cells (PBMCs), obtained at new diagnosis, from a patient treated with antithyroid drugs. These receptors all come from a woman younger than 30 with Graves disease.

This clonotype occurred once. The chain couples TRBV5-1 to TRBJ2-7; 9 bases align to TRBD1. Germline loops: CDR1 SGHRS, CDR2 YFSETQ. The J segment lost 7 bases and the V segment lost 4 bases, leaving 12 bases of the junction unmatched. There are 15 residues in the CDR3. The CDR3 region has the DNA TGCGCCAGCAGCATAACACAGGGGGCAACGAGGGAGCAGTACTTC. Translating gives CASSITQGATREQYF.

For the CDR3, the DNA is TGTGCCAGCAGCGACAGCCTCGACACCGGGGAGCTGTTTTTT. This codes for CASSDSLDTGELFF. The genes are TRBV12-3 or TRBV12-4 and TRBJ2-2, with D maybe TRBD1 (5 bases). Trimming shortened V by 6 bases and J by 3 bases, and 11 bases separated the two germline ends. The CDR3 is 14 residues long.

The CDR3 region has the DNA TGTGCCAGCAGTTTATCGTCTAACCCGGGGCGGCAGAACACTGAAGCTTTCTTT. Amino acid sequence: CASSLSSNPGRQNTEAFF. The chain recombines TRBV28 with TRBJ1-1; possibly TRBD1 for D (5 bases). With 1 base removed from V and 1 base from J, the gap between germline ends came to 19 bases. CDR3 size: 18 residues. Per germline, CDR1 MDHEN and CDR2 SYDVKM.

This clonotype was counted many times. J is TRBJ2-1 and V is TRBV20-1; 9 bases are shared with TRBD2. The CDR3 loop spans 14 amino acids. After removal of 2 bases from V and 4 bases from J, the junction contained 3 bases not matched to a gene. Per germline, CDR1 DFQATT and CDR2 SNEGSKA (reference sequence). The CDR3 DNA is TGCAGTGCTAGAATAGCGGGAGTATACAATGAGCAGTTCTTC. It codes for CSARIAGVYNEQFF.

This clonotype occurred many times. The chain is built from TRBV29-1 and TRBJ2-3, with a weak D call TRBD1 (6 bases). The V gene's germline CDR1 is SQVTM and CDR2 ANQGSEA. The CDR3 spans 15 residues. V gave up 3 bases and J gave up 1 base, with 14 bases separating them. CDR3 DNA: TGCAGCGTTGATGCCCCGGACAGAGGCACAGATACGCAGTATTTT. Translating gives CSVDAPDRGTDTQYF.

Remarks on this clonotype: A read error may be the cause here, since a much bigger clone is one base away. V gene TRBV6-2 or TRBV6-3 combines with J gene TRBJ2-1, with TRBD1 matching over 9 bases. The J segment lost 7 bases and the V segment lost 5 bases, leaving 15 bases of the junction unmatched. The CDR3 has 17 amino acids. CDR1 is MNHEY, CDR2 SVGEGT, per germline. As DNA, the CDR3 is TGTGCCAGCAGTCTATTCTCGGGACAGGGAAGGGAAAATGAGCAGTTCTTC. It codes for CASSLFSGQGRENEQFF.

This clonotype was recorded many times. The chain uses TRBV7-9 and TRBJ1-5; D is possibly TRBD1 (5 bases). Germline assignment: CDR1 SEHNR and CDR2 FQNEAQ (reference sequence). The V end was cut by 5 bases, the J end by 4 bases, with 15 bases between. The CDR3 is 15 residues long. This chain's CDR3 is CASSPLPEGNQPQHF. In DNA form, the CDR3 reads TGTGCCAGCAGCCCTCTACCGGAGGGGAATCAGCCCCAGCATTTT.

This clonotype has only a few counts. The genes are TRBV27 and TRBJ2-1, with TRBD2 matching 14 bases. Gene TRBJ2-5 matches the end of the DNA better, so the J call may be wrong. CDR1 and CDR2 from the germline V gene are MNHEY and SMNVEV (reference sequence). The CDR3 is made up of 15 amino acids. CDR3 nucleotide sequence: TGTGCCAGCAGGGGACTAGCGGGAGAGGCGGAGACCCAGTACTTC. Protein product: CASRGLAGEAETQYF.

The rearrangement joins TRBV27 to TRBJ1-1; D perhaps matches TRBD1 (5 bases). Looked up from germline, CDR1 is MNHEY and CDR2 is SMNVEV (reference sequence). The CDR3 is 15 amino acids. Trimming took 5 bases from V and 0 from J, leaving 13 bases between them. The CDR3 DNA reads as TGTGCCAGCAGTCAAAGAGGGGCCGTGAACACTGAAGCTTTCTTT. It codes for CASSQRGAVNTEAFF.

This clonotype was counted a few times. The chain combines TRBV12-3 or TRBV12-4 with TRBJ2-1; 11 bases fit TRBD2. V gave up 6 bases and J gave up 6 bases; unmatched junction bases: 7. The CDR3 length is 15 residues. The CDR3 is CASRLGLAATNEQFF. In nucleotides, the CDR3 is TGTGCCAGCAGACTGGGACTAGCGGCGACCAATGAGCAGTTCTTC.

This clonotype has ten or more counts. CDR3 residues: CASSYPTSGSYEQYF. The CDR3 coding sequence is TGTGCCAGCAGTTACCCGACTAGCGGGAGTTACGAGCAGTACTTC. This chain links TRBV12-3 or TRBV12-4 with TRBJ2-7; 12 bases map to TRBD2. The CDR3 is 15 residues long. Trimming cost V 4 bases and J 4 bases; bases outside gene matches: 5.

This clonotype was found a few times. The rearrangement links TRBV7-3 to TRBJ2-1, with 9 bases fitting TRBD2. The germline CDR1 and CDR2 sequences are SGHTA and FQGTGA. The CDR3 is made up of 15 amino acids. J gave up 6 bases and V 5 bases, and 8 bases lay outside the gene matches. The CDR3 region has the DNA TGTGCCAGCAGCCCTATAGCGGGAGCGGGCAATGAGCAGTTCTTC. Encoded protein: CASSPIAGAGNEQFF.

This clonotype came up many times. This chain joins TRBV11-2 and TRBJ2-3; D not certain. Germline loops: CDR1 SGHAT, CDR2 FQNNGV. This CDR3 spans 13 amino acids. The V gene lost 1 base and the J gene lost 5 bases, with 7 bases spanning the gap. As DNA, the CDR3 is TGTGCCAGCAGCTTAGGTCCGCGAGATACGCAGTATTTT. Residues: CASSLGPRDTQYF. The full variable domain, its missing parts supplied by reference TRBV11-2 and TRBJ2-3, is EAGVAQSPRYKIIEKRQSVAFWCNPISGHATLYWYQQILGQGPKLLIQFQNNGVVDDSQLPKDRFSAERLKGVDSTLKIQPAKLEDSAVYLCASSLGPRDTQYFGPGTRLTVL.

At least ten counts were recorded for this clonotype. The chain links TRBV7-2 to TRBJ2-1; the match to TRBD2 covers 13 bases. Germline loops: CDR1 SGHTA, CDR2 FQGNSA. This CDR3 region has 16 residues. The junction had 5 bases not matched to a gene; V was cut back by 5 bases and J by 4 bases. CDR3 DNA sequence: TGTGCCAGCAGCCCCACTAGCGGGAGGGGGTACAATGAGCAGTTCTTC. The encoded protein is CASSPTSGRGYNEQFF.

This clonotype appeared many times. The rearrangement uses TRBV10-3 and TRBJ2-1; D ambiguous. V gave up 5 bases and J gave up 5 bases, with 7 bases separating them. The CDR3 has 12 residues. CDR1 is ENHRY, CDR2 SYGVKD, per germline. CDR3 nucleotides: TGTGCCATCAGTTTCGCTCACAATGAGCAGTTCTTC. Protein: CAISFAHNEQFF.

This clonotype was counted ten times or more. V is TRBV9 and J is TRBJ1-1, with D uncertain. Trimming removed 0 bases at V and 0 bases at J, with 3 bases between. The CDR3 is 13 amino acids. Germline V gene sequence: CDR1 SGDLS, CDR2 YYNGEE. CDR3 protein: CASSVAVNTEAFF. CDR3 nucleotide sequence: TGTGCCAGCAGCGTAGCAGTGAACACTGAAGCTTTCTTT.